This TCR beta chain originates from a study of blood T cells in healthy people across ages. A second roughly 6 to 12 cycle PCR used barcoded and J-beta primers. One entry per CDR3 protein results from TCRdb running MiXCR on the 5' RACE reads. Of hundreds of thousands of distinct CDR3 sequences in the sample, over 45% were seen once. Extracted total RNA amounted to at least 5.5 micrograms for each sample. From germline, CDR1 is SGDLS and CDR2 YYNGEE. Trimming took 3 bases from V and 5 from J, leaving 15 bases between them. The CDR3 runs 15 residues. Study-level findings and limits: Diversity was estimated from one million T cells, and these estimates were considered underestimates.

Comment on this clonotype: What it recognizes is unknown.

What was sequenced was blood. The receptor was derived from a man in his thirties or forties in good health. The rearrangement uses TRBV9 and TRBJ2-1, with D perhaps TRBD1 or TRBD2 (5 bases each). This chain's CDR3 is CASSEWGPLNNEQFF. Here the CDR3 DNA reads TGTGCCAGCAGCGAGTGGGGACCTCTTAACAATGAGCAGTTCTTC.